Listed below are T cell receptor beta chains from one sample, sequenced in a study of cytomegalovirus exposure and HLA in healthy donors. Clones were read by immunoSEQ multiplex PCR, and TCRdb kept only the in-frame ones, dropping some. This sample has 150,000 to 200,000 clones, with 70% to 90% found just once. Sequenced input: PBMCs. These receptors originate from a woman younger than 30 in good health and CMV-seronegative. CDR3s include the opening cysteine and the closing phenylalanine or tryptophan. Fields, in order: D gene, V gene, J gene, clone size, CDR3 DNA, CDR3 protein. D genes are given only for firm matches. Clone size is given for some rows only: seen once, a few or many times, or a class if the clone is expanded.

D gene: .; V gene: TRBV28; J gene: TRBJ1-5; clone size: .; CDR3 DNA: TGTGCCAGCAGTTTAACCGTGGCCGTTCCTGAGCCCCAGCATTTT; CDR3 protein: CASSLTVAVPEPQHF
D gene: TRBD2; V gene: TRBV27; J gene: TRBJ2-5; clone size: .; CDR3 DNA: TGTGCCAGCAGTCCTAGCGGGGGGGCCGGGGAGACCCAGTACTTC; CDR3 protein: CASSPSGGAGETQYF
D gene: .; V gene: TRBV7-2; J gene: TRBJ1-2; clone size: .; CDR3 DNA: TGTGCCAGCAGCCCTCCCAGGGTTCCTTGGAGCTACACCTTC; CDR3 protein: CASSPPRVPWSYTF
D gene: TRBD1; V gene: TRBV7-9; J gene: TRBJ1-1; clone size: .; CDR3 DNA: TGTGCCAGCAGTTTCCGATCGCCAGGGGGCATGAACACTGAAGCTTTCTTT; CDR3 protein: CASSFRSPGGMNTEAFF
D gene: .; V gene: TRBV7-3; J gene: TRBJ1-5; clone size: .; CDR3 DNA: TGTGCCAGCAGCTTGGGGCAAAGCAATCAGCCCCAGCATTTT; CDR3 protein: CASSLGQSNQPQHF
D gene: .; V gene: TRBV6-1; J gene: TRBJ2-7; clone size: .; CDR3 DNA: TGTGCCGCCGGGGTGGCTCTTTACGAGCAGTACTTC; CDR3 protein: CAAGVALYEQYF
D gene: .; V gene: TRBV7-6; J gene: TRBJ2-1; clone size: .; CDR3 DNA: TGTGCCAGCAGCTTAGGGGCGGGGGCCGCTCTGGATGAGCAGTTCTTC; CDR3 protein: CASSLGAGAALDEQFF
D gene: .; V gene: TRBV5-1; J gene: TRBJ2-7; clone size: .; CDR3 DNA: TGCGCCAGCAGCTTGACCCGGGGCTACGAGCAGTACTTC; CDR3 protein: CASSLTRGYEQYF
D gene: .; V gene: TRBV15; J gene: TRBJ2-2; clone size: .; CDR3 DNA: TGTGCCACCAGCAAGGACAGTACGAACACCGGGGAGCTGTTTTTT; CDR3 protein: CATSKDSTNTGELFF
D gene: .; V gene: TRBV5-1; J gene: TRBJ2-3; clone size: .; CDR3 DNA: TGCGCCAGCAGCTTGGGACTTAACACAGATACGCAGTATTTT; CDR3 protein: CASSLGLNTDTQYF
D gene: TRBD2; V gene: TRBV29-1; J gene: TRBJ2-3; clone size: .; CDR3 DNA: TGCAGCGTTGCGGGCGGGAGCGGCACAGATACGCAGTATTTT; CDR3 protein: CSVAGGSGTDTQYF
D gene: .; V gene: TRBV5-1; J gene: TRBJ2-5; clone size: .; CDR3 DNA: TGCGCCAGCAGCTTGGGTGGGACAACCCTTGTAGAGACCCAGTACTTC; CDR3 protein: CASSLGGTTLVETQYF
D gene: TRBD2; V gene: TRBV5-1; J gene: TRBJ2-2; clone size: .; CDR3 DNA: TGCGCCAGCAGCCCCCGGGGGGTGGACACCGGGGAGCTGTTTTTT; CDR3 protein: CASSPRGVDTGELFF
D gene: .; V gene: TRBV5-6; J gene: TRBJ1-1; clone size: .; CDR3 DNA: TGTGCCAGCAGCAGGGAGGTTGACACTGAAGCTTTCTTT; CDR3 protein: CASSREVDTEAFF
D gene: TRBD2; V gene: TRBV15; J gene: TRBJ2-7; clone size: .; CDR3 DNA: TGTGCCACCAGCAGAGCAATTGGGCCGGGGACTAGCTCCTACGAGCAGTACTTC; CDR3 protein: CATSRAIGPGTSSYEQYF
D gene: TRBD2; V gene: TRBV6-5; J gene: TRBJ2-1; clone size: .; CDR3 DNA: TGTGCCAGCAGTTTAGCGGGGGGTCCCAATGAGCAGTTCTTC; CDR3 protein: CASSLAGGPNEQFF
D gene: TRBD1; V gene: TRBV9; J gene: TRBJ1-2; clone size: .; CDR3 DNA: TGTGCCAGCAGCGTAGAGGACAGGGGGTATGGCTACACCTTC; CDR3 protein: CASSVEDRGYGYTF
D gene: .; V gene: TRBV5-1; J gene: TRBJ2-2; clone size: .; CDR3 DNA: TGCGCCAGCAGCTTTGGGACACCAGGAGCCGGGGAGCTGTTTTTT; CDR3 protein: CASSFGTPGAGELFF
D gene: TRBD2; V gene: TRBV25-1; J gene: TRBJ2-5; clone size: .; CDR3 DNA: TGTGCCAGCAGTGTAGGGACGGGAGGAGGGGAGACCCAGTACTTC; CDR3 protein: CASSVGTGGGETQYF
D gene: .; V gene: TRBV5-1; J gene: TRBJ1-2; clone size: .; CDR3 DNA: TGCGCCAGCAGCTTGGAGGGGGGGCTCGGCTATGGCTACACCTTC; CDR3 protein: CASSLEGGLGYGYTF
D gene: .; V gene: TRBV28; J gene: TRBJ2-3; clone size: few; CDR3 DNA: TGTGCCAGCAGCGAGGGCAGAGATACGCAGTATTTT; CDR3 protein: CASSEGRDTQYF
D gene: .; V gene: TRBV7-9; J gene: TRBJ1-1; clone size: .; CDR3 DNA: TGTGCCAGCAGCCCGACTTTGAACACTGAAGCTTTCTTT; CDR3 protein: CASSPTLNTEAFF
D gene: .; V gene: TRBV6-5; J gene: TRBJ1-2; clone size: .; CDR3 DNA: TGTGCCAGCAGTTACATTGGGGCAGATTATGGTGACTACACCTTC; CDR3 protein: CASSYIGADYGDYTF
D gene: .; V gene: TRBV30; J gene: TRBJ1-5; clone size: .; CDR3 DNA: TGTGCCTGCAGGTGGCAAAGCCATCAGCCCCAGCATTTT; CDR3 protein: CACRWQSHQPQHF
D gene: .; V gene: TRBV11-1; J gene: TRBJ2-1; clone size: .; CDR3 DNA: TGTGCCAGCAGCTTAGTAGGGTCGTGGGAGATCCCCCATGAGCAGTTCTTC; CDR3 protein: CASSLVGSWEIPHEQFF
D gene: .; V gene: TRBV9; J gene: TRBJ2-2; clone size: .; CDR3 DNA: TGTGCCAGCAGCGTAGTACAGGATACCGGGGAGCTGTTTTTT; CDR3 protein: CASSVVQDTGELFF
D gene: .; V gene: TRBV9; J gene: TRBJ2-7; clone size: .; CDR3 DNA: TGTGCCAGCAGCGGGGGGGAGTCGGGGCGGCAGTACTTC; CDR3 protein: CASSGGESGRQYF
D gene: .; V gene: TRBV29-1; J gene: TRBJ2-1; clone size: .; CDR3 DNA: TGCAGCGTTGAAAGAGGAGTCGGCAATGAGCAGTTCTTC; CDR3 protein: CSVERGVGNEQFF
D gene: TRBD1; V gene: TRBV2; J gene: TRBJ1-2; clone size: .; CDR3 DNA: TGTGCCAGCAGGGCGGACAGGGGTGGGGACTATGGCTACACCTTC; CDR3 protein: CASRADRGGDYGYTF
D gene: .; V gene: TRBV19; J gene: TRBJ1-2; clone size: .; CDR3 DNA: TGTGCCAGTAGTATAGAGGCGGGACCGCCTACTTCGGGCTACACCTTC; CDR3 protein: CASSIEAGPPTSGYTF
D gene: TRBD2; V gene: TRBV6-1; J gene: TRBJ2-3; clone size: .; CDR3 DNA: TGTGCCAGCAGCCTGACTAGCGGGAAAACAGATACGCAGTATTTT; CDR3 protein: CASSLTSGKTDTQYF
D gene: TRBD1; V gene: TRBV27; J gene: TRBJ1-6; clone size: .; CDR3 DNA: TGTGCCAGCAGTACCGGACAGGGTAATTCACCCCTCCACTTT; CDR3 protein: CASSTGQGNSPLHF
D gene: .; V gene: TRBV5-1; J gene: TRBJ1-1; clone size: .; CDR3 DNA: TGCGCCAGCAGCCTTGACCCCGTGGGGAGTACTGAAGCTTTCTTT; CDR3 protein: CASSLDPVGSTEAFF
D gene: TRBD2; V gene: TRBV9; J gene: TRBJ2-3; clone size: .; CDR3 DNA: TGTGCCAGCAGCGCGGGAGGGACTTTCACAGATACGCAGTATTTT; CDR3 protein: CASSAGGTFTDTQYF
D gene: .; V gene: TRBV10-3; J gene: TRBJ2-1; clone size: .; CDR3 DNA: TGTGCCACCACGAACACCCAGGGGAGTGAGCAGTTCTTC; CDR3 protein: CATTNTQGSEQFF
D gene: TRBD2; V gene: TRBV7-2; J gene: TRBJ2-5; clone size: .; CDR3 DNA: TGTGCCAGCAGCTTAGTCCTAGCGGAGATTCAAGAGACCCAGTACTTC; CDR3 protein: CASSLVLAEIQETQYF
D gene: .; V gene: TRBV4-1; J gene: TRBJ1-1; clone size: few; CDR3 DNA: TGCGCCAGCAGCCCACCATTACACCGGGGGACTGAAGCTTTCTTT; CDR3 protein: CASSPPLHRGTEAFF